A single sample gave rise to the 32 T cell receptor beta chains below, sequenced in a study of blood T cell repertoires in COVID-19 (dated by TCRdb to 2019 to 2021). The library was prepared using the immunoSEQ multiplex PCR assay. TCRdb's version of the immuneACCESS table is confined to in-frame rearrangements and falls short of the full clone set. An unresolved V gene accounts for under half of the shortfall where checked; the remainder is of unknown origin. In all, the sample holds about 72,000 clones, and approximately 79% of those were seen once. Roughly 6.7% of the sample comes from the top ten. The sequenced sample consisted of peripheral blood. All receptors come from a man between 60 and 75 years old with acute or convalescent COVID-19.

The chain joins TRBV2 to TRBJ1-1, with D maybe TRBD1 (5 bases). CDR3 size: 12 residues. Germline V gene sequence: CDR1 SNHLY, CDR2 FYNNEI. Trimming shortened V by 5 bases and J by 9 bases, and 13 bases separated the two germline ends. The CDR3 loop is CASSPRQGQAFF. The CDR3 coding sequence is TGTGCCAGCAGTCCCCGGCAGGGTCAAGCTTTCTTT. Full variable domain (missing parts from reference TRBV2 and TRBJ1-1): EPEVTQTPSHQVTQMGQEVILRCVPISNHLYFYWYRQILGQKVEFLVSFYNNEISEKSEIFDDQFSVERPDGSNFTLKIRSTKLEDSAMYFCASSPRQGQAFFGQGTRLTVV.

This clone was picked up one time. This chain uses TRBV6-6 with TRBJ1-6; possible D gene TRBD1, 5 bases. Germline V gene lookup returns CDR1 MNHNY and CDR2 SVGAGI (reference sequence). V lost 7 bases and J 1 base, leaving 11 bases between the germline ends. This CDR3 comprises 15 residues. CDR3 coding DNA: TGTGCCAGCATTCAGGGATTTTCCTATAATTCACCCCTCCACTTT. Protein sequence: CASIQGFSYNSPLHF.

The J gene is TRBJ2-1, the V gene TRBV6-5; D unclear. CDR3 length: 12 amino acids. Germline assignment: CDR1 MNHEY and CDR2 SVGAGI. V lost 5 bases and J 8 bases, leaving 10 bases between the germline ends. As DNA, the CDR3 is TGTGCCAGCAGTCGGTCAAGTGATGAGCAGTTCTTC. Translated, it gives CASSRSSDEQFF.

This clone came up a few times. CDR3 sequence: CSVGTGGYDQPQHF. The DNA of the CDR3 is TGCAGCGTTGGGACAGGGGGGTATGATCAGCCCCAGCATTTT. The V and J genes are TRBV29-1 and TRBJ1-5; 10 nucleotides line up with TRBD1. Germline V CDR1 and CDR2: SQVTM, ANQGSEA. V lost 4 bases, J lost 5 bases, and 5 bases stayed unmatched. This CDR3 spans 14 amino acids.

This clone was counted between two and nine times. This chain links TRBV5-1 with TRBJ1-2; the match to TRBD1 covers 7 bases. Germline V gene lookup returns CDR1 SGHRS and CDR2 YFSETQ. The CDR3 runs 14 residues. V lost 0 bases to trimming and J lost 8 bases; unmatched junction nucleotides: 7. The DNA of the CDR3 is TGCGCCAGCAGCTTGGAGGAGGGGGCCAAAGGCTACACCTTC. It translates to CASSLEEGAKGYTF.

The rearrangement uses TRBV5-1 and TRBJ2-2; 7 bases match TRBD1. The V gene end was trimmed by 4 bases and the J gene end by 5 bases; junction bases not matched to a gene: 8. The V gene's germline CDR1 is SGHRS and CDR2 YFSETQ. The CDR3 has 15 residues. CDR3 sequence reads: CASSIRPTGTGELFF. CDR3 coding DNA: TGCGCCAGCAGCATCCGACCGACAGGGACCGGGGAGCTGTTTTTT.

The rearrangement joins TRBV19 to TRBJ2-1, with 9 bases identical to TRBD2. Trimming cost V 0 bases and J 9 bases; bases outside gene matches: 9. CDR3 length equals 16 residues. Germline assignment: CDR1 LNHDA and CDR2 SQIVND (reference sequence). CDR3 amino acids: CASSIEEAGGWGEQFF. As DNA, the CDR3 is TGTGCCAGTAGTATAGAGGAAGCGGGGGGCTGGGGTGAGCAGTTCTTC.

The DNA of the CDR3 is TGCGCCAGCAGCTTGGGAGGGGGTAGGAGCTCCTACAATGAGCAGTTCTTC. It specifies CASSLGGGRSSYNEQFF. The chain has TRBV5-1 and TRBJ2-1, with a weak D call TRBD1 (6 bases). CDR3 length: 17 residues. V was trimmed by 0 bases and J by 0 bases, leaving 13 bases between them. In germline, CDR1 is SGHRS, CDR2 YFSETQ.

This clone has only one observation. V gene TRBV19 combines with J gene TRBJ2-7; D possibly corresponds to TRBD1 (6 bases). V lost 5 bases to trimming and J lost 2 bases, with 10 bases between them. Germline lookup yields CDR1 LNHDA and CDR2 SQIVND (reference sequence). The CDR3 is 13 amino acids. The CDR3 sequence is CASSLRDTYEQYF. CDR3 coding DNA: TGTGCCAGTAGTCTCCGGGACACCTACGAGCAGTACTTC.

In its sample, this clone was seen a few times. CDR3 coding DNA: TGTGCCACAAAACAGCTGGAAACAACCATATATTTT. This encodes CATKQLETTIYF. The chain recombines TRBV6-5 with TRBJ1-3; D is unclear. Trimming took off 10 bases at V and 10 bases at J, with 17 bases between the two ends. The CDR3 has 12 amino acids. CDR1 MNHEY and CDR2 SVGAGI come from the germline V gene.

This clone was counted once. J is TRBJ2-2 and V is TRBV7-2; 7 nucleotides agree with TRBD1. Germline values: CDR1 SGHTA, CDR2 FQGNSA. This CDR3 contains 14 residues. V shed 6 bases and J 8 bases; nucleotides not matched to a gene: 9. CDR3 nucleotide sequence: TGTGCCAGCAGGAAGGGACAGCCAACGGGGGAGCTGTTTTTT. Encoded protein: CASRKGQPTGELFF.

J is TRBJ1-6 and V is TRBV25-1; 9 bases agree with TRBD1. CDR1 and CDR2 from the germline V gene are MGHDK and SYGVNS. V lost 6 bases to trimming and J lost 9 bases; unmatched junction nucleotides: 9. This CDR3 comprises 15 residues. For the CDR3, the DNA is TGTGCCAGCAGAATAGGGGACAGGGTTGGTTCACCCCTCCACTTT. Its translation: CASRIGDRVGSPLHF.

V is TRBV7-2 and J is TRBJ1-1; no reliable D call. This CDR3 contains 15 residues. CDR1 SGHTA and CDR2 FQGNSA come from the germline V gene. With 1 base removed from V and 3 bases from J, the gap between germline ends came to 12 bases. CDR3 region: CASSLGEGGDTEAFF. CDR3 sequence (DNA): TGTGCCAGCAGCTTAGGAGAGGGTGGGGACACTGAAGCTTTCTTT.

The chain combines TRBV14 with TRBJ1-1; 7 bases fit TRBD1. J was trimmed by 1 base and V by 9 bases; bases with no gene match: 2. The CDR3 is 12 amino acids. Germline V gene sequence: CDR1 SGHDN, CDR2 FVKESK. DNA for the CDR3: TGTGCCAGTGGACAGGCGAACACTGAAGCTTTCTTT. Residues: CASGQANTEAFF.

The chain's CDR3 is CASSQERKTQYF. CDR3 in DNA: TGTGCCAGCAGCCAAGAAAGAAAAACTCAGTACTTC. The rearrangement joins TRBV3-1 (or the pseudogene TRBV3-2) to TRBJ2-5, with no clear D. This CDR3 has 12 residues. CDR1 and CDR2 from the germline V gene are LGHDT and YNNKEL (reference sequence). The V end was cut by 0 bases, the J end by 11 bases, with 10 bases between.

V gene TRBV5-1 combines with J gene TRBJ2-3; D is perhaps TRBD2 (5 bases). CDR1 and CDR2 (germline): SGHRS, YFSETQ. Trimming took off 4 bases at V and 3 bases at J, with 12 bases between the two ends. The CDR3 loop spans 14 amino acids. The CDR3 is CASSRASGTDTQYF. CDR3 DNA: TGCGCCAGCAGCAGGGCGTCGGGGACAGATACGCAGTATTTT.

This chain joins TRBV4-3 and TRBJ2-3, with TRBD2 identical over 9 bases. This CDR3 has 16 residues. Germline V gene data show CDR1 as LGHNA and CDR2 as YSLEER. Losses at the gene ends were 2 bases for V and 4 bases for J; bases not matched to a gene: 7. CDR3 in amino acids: CASSQRRGGGADTQYF. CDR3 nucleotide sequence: TGCGCCAGCAGCCAAAGGCGGGGGGGCGGGGCAGATACGCAGTATTTT.

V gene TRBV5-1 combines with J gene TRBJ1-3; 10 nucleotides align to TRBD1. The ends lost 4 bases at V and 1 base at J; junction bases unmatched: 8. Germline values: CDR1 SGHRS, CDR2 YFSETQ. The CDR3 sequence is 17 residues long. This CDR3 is CASSQRPGQGSGNTIYF. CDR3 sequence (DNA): TGCGCCAGCAGCCAACGGCCGGGACAGGGGTCTGGAAACACCATATATTTT.

The CDR3: CASSLGEDSRAFF. The CDR3 nucleotides are TGTGCCAGCAGCTTAGGAGAAGACAGTAGGGCTTTCTTT. The chain is built from TRBV7-2 and TRBJ1-1; D is perhaps TRBD1 (5 bases). Between the trimmed V and J ends, which lost 1 base and 11 bases, there was a span of 14 bases. Germline CDR1 SGHTA, CDR2 FQGNSA. The CDR3 loop spans 13 amino acids.

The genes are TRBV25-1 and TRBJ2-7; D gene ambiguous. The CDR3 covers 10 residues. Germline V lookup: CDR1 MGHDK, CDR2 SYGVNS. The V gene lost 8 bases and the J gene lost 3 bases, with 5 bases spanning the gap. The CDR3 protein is CASHIYEQYF. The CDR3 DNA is TGTGCCAGCCACATCTACGAGCAGTACTTC.

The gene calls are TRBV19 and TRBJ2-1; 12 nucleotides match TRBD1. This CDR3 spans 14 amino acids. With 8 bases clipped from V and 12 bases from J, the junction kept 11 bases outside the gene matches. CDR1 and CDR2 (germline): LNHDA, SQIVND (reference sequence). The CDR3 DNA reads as TGTGCCAGTTCACCGGGACAGGGGGCCTGGGGGCAGTTCTTC. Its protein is CASSPGQGAWGQFF.

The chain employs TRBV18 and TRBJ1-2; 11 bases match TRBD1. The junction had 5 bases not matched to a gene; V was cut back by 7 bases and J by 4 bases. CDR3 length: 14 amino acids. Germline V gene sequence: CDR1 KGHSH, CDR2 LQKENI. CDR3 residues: CASCRDRGFYGYTF. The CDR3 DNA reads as TGTGCCAGCTGCCGGGACAGGGGGTTCTATGGCTACACCTTC.

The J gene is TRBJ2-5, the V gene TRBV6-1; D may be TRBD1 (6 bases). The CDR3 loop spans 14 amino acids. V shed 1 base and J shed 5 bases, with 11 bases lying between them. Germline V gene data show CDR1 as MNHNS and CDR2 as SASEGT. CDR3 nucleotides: TGTGCCAGCAGTGAAGGAGGGGGATGGGAGACCCAGTACTTC. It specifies CASSEGGGWETQYF.

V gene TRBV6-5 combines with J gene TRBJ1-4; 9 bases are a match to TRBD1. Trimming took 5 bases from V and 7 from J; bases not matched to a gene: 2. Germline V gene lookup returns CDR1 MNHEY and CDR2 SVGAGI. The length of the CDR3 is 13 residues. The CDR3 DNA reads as TGTGCCAGCAGTAGGGACAGGGTTGAAAAACTGTTTTTT. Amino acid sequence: CASSRDRVEKLFF.

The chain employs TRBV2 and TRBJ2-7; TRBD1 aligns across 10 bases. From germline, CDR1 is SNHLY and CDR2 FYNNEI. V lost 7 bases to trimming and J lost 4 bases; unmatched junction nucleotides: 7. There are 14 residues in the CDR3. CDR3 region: CASTRGTGAYEQYV. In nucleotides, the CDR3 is TGTGCCAGCACACGTGGGACAGGGGCTTACGAGCAGTACGTC.

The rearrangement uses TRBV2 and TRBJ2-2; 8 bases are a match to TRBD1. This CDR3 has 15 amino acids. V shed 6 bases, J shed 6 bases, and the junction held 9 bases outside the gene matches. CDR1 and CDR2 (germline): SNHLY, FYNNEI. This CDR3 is CASSRTGNGAGELFF. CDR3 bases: TGTGCCAGCAGCCGGACAGGGAATGGGGCCGGGGAGCTGTTTTTT. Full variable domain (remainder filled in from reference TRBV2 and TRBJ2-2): EPEVTQTPSHQVTQMGQEVILRCVPISNHLYFYWYRQILGQKVEFLVSFYNNEISEKSEIFDDQFSVERPDGSNFTLKIRSTKLEDSAMYFCASSRTGNGAGELFFGEGSRLTVL.

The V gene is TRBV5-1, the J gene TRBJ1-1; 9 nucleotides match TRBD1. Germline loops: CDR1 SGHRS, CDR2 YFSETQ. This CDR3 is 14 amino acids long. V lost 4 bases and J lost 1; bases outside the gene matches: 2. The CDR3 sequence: CASSPGQGNTEAFF. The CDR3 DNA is TGCGCCAGCAGCCCGGGACAGGGGAACACTGAAGCTTTCTTT.

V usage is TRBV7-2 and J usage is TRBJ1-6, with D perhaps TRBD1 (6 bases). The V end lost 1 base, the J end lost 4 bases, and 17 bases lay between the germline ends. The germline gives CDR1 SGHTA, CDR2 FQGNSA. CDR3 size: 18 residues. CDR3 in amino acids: CASSLVTQGKGYNSPLHF. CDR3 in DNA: TGTGCCAGCAGCTTAGTAACACAGGGAAAAGGGTATAATTCACCCCTCCACTTT.

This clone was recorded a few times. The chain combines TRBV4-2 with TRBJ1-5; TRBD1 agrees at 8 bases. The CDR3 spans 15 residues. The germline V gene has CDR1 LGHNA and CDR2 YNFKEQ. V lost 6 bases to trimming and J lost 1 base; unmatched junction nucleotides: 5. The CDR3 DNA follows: TGTGCCAGCAGTTTGACAGGGGAGAGCAATCAGCCCCAGCATTTT. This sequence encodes CASSLTGESNQPQHF.

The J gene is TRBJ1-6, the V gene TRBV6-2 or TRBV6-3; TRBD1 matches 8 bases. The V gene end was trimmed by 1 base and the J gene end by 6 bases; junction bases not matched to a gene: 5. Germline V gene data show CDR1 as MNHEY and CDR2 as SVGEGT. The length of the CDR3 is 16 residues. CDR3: CASSYWSGTGNSPLHF. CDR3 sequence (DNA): TGTGCCAGCAGTTACTGGTCCGGGACAGGTAATTCACCCCTCCACTTT.

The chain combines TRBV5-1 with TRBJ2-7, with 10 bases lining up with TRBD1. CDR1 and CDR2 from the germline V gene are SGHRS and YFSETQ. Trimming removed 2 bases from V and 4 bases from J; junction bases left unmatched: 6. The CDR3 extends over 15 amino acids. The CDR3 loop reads CASSFNDRGQYEQYV. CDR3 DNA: TGCGCCAGCAGCTTTAATGACAGGGGGCAGTACGAGCAGTACGTC.

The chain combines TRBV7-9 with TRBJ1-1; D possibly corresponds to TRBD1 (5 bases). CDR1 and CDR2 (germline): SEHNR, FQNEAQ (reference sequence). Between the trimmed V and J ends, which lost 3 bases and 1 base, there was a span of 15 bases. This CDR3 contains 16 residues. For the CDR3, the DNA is TGTGCCAGCAGCTTCCGTGGCGACAGAGCGAACACTGAAGCTTTCTTT. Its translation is CASSFRGDRANTEAFF.